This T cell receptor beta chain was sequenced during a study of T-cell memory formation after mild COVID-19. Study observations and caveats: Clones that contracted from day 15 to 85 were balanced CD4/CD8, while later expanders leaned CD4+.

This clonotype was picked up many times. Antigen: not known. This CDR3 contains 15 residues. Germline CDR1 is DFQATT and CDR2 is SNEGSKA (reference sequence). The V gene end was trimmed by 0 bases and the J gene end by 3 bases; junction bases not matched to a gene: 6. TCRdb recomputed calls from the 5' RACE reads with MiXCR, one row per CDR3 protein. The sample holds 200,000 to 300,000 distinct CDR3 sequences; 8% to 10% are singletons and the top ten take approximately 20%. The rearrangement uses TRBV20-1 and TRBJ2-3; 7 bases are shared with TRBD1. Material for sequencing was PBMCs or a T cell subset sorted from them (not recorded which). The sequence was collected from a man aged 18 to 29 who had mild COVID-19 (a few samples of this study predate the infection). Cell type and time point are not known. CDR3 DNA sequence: TGCAGTGCTAGAGACCGCAGGGGGAAAACAGATACGCAGTATTTT. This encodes CSARDRRGKTDTQYF.